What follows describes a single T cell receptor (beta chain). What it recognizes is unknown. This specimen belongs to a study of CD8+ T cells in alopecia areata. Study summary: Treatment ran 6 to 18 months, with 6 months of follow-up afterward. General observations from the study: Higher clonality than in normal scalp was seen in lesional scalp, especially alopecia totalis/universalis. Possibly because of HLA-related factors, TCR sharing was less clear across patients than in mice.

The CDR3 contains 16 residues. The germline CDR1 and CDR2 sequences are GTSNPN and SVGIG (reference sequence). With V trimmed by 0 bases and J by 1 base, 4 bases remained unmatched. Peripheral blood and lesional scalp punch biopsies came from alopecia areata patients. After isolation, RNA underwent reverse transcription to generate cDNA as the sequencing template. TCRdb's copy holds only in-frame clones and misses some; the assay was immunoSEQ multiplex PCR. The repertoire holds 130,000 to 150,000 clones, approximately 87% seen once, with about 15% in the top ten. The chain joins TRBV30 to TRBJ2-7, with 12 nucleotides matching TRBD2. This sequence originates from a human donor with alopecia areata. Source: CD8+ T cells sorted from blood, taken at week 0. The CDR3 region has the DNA TGTGCCTGGAGTGTTACTAGCGGGGGGCTTTCCTACGAGCAGTACTTC. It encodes CAWSVTSGGLSYEQYF.